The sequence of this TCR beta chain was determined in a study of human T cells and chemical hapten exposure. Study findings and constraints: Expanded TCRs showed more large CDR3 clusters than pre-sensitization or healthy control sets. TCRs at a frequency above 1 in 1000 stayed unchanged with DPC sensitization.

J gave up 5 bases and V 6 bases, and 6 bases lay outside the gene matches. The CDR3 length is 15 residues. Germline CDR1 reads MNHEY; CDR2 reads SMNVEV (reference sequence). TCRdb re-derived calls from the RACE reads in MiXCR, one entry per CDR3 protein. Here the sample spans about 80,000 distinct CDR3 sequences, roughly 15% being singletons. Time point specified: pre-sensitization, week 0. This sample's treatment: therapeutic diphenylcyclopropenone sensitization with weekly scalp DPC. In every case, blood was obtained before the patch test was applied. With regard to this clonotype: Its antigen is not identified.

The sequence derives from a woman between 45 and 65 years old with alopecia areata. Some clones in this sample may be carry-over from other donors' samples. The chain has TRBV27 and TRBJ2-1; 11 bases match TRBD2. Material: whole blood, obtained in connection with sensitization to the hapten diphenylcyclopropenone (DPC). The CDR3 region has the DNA TGTGCCAGCAGCTCCGGGACTAGCGGACACAATGAGCAGTTCTTC. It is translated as CASSSGTSGHNEQFF.